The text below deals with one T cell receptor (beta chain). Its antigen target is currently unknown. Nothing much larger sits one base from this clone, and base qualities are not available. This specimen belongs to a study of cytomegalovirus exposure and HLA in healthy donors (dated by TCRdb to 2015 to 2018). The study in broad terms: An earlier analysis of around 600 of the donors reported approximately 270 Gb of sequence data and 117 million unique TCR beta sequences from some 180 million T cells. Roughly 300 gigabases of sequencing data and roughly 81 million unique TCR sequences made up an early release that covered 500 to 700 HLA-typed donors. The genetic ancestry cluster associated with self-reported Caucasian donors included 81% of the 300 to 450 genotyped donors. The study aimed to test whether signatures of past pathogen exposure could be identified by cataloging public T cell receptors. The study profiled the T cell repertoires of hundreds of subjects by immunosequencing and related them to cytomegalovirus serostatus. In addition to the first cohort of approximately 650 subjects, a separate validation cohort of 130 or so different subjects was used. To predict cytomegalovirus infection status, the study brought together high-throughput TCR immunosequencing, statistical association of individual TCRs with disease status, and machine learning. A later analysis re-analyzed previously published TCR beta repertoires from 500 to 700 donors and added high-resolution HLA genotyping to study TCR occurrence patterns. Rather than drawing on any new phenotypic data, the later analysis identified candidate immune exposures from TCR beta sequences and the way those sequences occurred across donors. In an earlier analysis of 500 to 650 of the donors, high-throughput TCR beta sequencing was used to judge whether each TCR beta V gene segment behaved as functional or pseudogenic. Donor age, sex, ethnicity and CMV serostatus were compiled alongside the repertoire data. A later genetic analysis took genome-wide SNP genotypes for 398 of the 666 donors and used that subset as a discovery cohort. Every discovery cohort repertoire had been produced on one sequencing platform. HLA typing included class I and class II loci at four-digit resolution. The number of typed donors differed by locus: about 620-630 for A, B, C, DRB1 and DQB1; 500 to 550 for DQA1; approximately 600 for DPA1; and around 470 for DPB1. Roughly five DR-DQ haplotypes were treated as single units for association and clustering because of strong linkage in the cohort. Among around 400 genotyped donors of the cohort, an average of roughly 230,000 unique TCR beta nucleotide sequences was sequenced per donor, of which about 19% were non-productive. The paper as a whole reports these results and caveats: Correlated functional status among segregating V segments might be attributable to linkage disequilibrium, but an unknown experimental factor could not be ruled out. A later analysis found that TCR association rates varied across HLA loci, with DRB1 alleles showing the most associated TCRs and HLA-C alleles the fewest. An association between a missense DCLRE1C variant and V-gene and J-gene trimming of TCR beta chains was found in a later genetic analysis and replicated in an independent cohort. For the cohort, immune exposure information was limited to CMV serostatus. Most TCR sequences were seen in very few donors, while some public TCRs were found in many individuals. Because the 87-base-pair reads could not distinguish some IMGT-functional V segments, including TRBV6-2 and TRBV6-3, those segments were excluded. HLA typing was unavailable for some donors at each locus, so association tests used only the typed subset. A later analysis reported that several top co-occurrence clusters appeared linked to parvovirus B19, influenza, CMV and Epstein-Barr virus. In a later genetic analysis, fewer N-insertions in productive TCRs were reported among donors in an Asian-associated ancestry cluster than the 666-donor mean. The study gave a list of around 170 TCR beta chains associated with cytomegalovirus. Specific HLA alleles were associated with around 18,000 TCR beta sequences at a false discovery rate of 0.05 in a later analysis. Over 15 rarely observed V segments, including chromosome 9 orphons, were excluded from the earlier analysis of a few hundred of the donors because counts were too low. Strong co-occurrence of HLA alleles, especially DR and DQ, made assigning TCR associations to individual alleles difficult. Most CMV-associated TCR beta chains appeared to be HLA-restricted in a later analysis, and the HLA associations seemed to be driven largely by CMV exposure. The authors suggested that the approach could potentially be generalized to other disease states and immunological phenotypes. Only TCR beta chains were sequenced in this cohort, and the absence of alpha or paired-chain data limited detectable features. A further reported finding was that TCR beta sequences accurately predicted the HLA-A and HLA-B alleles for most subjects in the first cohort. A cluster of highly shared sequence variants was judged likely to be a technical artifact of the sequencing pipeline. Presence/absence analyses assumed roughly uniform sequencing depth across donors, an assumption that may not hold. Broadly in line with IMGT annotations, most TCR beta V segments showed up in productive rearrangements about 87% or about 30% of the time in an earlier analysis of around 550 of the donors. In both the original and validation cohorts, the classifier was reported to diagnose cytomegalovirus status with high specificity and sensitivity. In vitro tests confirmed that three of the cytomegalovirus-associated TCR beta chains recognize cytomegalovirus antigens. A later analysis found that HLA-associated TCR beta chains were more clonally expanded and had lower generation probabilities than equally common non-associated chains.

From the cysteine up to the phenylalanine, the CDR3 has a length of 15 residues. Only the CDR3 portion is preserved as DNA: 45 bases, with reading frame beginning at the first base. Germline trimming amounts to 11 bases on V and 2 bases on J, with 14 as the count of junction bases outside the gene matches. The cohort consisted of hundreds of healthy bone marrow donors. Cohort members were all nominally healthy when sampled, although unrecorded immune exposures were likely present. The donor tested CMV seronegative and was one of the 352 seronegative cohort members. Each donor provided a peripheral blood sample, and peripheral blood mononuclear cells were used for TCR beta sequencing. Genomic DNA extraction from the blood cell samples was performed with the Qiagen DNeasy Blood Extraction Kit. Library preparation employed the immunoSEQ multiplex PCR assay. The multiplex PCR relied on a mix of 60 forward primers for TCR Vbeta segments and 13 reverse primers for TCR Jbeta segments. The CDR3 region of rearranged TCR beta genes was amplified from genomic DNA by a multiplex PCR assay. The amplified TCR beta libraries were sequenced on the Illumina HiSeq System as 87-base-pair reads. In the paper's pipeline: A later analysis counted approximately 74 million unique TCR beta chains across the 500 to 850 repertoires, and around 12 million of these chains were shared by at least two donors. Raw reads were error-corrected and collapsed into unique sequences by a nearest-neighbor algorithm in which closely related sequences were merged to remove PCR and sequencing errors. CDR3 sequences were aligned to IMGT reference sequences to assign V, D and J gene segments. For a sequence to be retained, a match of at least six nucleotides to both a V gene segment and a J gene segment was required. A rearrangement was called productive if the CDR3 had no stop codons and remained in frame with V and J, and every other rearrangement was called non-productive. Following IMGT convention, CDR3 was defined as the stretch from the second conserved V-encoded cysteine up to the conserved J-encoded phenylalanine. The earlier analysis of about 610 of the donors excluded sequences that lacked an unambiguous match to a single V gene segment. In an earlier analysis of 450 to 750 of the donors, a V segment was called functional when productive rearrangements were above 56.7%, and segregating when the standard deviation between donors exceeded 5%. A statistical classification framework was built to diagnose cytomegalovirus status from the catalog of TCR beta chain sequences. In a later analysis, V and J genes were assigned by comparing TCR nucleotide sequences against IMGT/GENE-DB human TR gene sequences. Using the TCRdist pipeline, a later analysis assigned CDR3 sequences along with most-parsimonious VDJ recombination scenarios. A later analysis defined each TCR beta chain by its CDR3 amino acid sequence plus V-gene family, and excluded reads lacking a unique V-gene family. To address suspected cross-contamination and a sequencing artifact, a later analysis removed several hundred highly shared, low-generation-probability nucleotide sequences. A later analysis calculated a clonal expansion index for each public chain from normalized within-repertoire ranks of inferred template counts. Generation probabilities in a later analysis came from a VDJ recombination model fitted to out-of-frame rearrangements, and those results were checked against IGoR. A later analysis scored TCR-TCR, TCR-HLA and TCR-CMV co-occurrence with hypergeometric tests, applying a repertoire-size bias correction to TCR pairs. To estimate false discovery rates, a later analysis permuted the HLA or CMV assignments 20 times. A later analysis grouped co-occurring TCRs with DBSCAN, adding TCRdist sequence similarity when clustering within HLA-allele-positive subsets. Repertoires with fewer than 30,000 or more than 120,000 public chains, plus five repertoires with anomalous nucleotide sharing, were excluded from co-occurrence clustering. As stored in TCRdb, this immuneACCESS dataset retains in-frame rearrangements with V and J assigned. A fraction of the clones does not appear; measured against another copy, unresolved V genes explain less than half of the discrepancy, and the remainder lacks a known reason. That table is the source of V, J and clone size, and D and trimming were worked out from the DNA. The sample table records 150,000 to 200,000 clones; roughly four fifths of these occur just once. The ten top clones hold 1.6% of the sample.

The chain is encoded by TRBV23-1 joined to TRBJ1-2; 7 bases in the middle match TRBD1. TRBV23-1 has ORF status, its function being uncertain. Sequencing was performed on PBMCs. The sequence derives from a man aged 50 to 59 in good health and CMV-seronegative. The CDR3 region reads CAGYVDRRQNYGYTF. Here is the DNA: TGCGCCGGCTACGTGGACAGGCGCCAAAACTATGGCTACACCTTC.